This TCR beta chain was documented in a study of control samples from healthy donors and cancer patients. Method: immunoSEQ multiplex PCR; TCRdb's copy keeps in-frame clones and lacks some. Here the sample spans 40,000 to 55,000 clones, over 90% being singletons. The CDR3 is 15 amino acids. Trimming stripped 4 bases from V and 7 bases from J, with 18 bases between. The V gene's germline CDR1 is SGHRS and CDR2 YFSETQ. The clonotype comes from a woman aged 50 to 65 with head and neck cancer. Sequencing was performed on PBMCs. The V and J genes are TRBV5-1 and TRBJ2-1; either TRBD1 or TRBD2 may fit D (7 bases each). The CDR3 DNA reads as TGCGCCAGCAGCCCGCAGGGGGGGAAGCGAAATGAGCAGTTCTTC. This codes for CASSPQGGKRNEQFF.